Sequencing of this TCR beta chain was carried out in a study of blood T cell repertoires in COVID-19. The CDR3 runs to 16 residues. J was trimmed by 6 bases and V by 3 bases; bases with no gene match: 12. Germline assignment: CDR1 SGHNT and CDR2 YYREEE (reference sequence). In the source study's methods: How many nucleated cells were present was estimated from reference gene primer amplification. TCRdb keeps only in-frame clones here, not all; method: immunoSEQ multiplex PCR. The DNA gave D and trimming, while V, J and clone size come from that table. The data show about 120,000 clones, approximately 92% seen once.

The V gene is TRBV5-4, the J gene TRBJ1-1; the match to TRBD1 covers 9 bases. The TCR comes from a man in his 70s with active or convalescent COVID-19. Sequencing was performed on peripheral blood. The DNA of the CDR3 is TGTGCCAGCAGCTCCTTACAGGGGGCCCTGAGGGCTGAAGCTTTCTTT. It is translated as CASSSLQGALRAEAFF.